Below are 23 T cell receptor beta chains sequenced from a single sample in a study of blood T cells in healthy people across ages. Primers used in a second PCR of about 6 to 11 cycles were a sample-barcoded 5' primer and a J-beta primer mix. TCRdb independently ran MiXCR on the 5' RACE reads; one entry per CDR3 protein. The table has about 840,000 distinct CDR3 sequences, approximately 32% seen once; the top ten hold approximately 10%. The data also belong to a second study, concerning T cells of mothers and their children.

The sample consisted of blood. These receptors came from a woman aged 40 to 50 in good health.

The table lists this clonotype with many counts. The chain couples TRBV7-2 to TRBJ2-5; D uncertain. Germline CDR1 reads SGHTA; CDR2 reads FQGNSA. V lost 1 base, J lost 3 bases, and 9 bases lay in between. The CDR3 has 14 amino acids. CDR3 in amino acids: CASSLGGEKETQYF. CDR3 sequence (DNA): TGTGCCAGCAGCTTAGGTGGTGAAAAAGAGACCCAGTACTTC.

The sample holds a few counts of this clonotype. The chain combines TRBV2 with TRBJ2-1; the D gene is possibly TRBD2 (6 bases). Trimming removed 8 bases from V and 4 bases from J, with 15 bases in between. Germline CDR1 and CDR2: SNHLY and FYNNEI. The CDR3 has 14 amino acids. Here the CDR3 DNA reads TGTGCCAGCGGAGGCGGGGTAGGGTACAATGAGCAGTTCTTC. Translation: CASGGGVGYNEQFF.

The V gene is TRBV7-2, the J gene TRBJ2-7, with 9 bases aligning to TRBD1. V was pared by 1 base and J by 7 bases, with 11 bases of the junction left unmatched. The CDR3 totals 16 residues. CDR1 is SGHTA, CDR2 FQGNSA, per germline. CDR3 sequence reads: CASSLDDEQGAREQYF. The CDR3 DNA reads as TGTGCCAGCAGCTTAGATGATGAACAGGGGGCAAGGGAGCAGTACTTC.

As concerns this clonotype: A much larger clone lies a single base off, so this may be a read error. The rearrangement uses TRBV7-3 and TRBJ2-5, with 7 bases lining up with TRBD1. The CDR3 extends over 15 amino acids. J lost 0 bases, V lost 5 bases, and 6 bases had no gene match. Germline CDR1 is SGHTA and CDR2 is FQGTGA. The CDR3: CASSPWGQNQETQYF. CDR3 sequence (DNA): TGTGCCAGCAGCCCATGGGGACAGAACCAAGAGACCCAGTACTTC.

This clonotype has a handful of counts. As DNA, the CDR3 is TGTGCCAGCAGTGAAGAACAGGGGTACGGCTACACCTTC. Its protein is CASSEEQGYGYTF. The rearrangement joins TRBV2 to TRBJ1-2, with 7 positions matching TRBD1. V was pared by 1 base and J by 8 bases, with 4 bases of the junction left unmatched. The CDR3 runs 13 residues. The germline V gene encodes CDR1 SNHLY and CDR2 FYNNEI.

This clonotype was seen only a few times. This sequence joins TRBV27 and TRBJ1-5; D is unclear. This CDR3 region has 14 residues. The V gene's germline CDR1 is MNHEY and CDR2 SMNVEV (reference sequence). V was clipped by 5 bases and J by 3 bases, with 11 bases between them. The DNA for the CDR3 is TGTGCCAGCAGTCTCCTCGGGGTCAATCAGCCCCAGCATTTT. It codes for CASSLLGVNQPQHF.

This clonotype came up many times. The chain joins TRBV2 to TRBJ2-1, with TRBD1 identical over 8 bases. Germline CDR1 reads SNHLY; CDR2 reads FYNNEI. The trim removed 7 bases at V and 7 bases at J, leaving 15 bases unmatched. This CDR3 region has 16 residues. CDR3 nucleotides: TGTGCCAGCACCCCCTCGTCCGGGACAGGTAAAAATGAGCAGTTCTTC. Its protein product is CASTPSSGTGKNEQFF.

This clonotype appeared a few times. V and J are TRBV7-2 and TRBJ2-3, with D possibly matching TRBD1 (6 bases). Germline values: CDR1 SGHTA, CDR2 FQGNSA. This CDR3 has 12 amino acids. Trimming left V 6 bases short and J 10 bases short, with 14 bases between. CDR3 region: CASRAGQRAQYF. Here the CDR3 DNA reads TGTGCCAGCAGAGCTGGACAGAGGGCGCAGTATTTT.

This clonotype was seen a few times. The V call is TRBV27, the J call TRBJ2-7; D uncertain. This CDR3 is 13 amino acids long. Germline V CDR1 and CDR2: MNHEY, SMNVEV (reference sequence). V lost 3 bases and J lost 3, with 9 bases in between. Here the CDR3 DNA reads TGTGCCAGCAGTTTGAGGCCGAACTACGAGCAGTACTTC. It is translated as CASSLRPNYEQYF.

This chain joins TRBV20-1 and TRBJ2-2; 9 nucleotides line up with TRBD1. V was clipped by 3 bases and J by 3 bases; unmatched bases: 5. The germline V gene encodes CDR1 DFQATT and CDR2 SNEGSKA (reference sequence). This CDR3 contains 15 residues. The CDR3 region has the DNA TGCAGTGCTAGTGGGGACAGGGAGGACACCGGGGAGCTGTTTTTT. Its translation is CSASGDREDTGELFF.

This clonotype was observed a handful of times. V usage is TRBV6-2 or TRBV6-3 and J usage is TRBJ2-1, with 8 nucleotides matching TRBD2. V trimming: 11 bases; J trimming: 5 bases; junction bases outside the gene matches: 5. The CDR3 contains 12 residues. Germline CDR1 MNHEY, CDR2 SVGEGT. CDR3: CARAGGDNEQFF. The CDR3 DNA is TGTGCCCGGGCGGGGGGCGACAATGAGCAGTTCTTC.

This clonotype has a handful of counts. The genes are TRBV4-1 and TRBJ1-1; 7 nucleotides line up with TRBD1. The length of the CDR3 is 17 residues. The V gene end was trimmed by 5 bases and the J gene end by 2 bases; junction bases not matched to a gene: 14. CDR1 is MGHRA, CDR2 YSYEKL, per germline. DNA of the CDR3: TGCGCCAGCAGCTCGAAGCTGTCCGGGACAGCTAACACTGAAGCTTTCTTT. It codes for CASSSKLSGTANTEAFF.

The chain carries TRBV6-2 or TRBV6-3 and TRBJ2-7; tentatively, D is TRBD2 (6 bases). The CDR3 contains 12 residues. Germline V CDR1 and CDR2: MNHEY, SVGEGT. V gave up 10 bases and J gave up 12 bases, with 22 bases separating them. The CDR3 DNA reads TGTGCCACCACCGGGCATTCTGTGGAGGGGTACTTC. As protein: CATTGHSVEGYF.

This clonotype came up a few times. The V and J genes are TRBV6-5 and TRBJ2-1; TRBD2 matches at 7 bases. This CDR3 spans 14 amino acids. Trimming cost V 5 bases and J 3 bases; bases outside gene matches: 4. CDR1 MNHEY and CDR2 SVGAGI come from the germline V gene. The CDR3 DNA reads TGTGCCAGCAGTCTAGCGGACAACTACAATGAGCAGTTCTTC. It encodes CASSLADNYNEQFF.

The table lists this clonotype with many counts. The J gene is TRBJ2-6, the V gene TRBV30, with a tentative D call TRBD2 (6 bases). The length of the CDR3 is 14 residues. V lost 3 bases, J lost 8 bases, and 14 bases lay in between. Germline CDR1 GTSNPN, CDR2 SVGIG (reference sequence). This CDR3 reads CAWSAPGSPNVLTF. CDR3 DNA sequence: TGTGCCTGGAGCGCCCCCGGGAGCCCCAACGTCCTGACTTTC.

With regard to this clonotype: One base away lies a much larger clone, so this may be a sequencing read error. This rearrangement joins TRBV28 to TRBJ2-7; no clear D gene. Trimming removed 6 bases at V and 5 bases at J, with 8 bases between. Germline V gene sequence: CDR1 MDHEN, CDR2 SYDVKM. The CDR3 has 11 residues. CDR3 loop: CASRLPDEQYF. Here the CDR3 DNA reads TGTGCCAGCAGGTTACCGGACGAGCAGTACTTC. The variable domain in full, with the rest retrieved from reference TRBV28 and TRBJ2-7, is DVKVTQSSRYLVKRTGEKVFLECVQDMDHENMFWYRQDPGLGLRLIYFSYDVKMKEKGDIPEGYSVSREKKERFSLILESASTNQTSMYLCASRLPDEQYFGPGTRLTVT.

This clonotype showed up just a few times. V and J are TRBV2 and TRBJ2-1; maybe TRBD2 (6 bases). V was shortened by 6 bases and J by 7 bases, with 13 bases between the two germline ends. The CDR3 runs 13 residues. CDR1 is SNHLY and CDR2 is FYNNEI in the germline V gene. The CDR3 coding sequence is TGTGCCAGCAGCTTCGACGCGGGAAATGAGCAGTTCTTC. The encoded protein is CASSFDAGNEQFF.

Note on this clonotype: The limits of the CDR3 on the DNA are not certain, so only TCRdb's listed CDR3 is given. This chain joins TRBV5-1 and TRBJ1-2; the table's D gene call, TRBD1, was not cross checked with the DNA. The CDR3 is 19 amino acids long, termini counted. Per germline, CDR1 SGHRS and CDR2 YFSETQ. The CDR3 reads CASSLGTGGNTEAFFGYTF.

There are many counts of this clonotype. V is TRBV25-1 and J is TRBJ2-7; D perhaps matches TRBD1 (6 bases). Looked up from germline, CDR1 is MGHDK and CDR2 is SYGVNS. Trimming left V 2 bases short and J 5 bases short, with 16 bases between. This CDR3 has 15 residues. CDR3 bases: TGTGCCAGCAGTGAAAGGGGGAAGGGTCTCCACGAGCAGTACTTC. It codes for CASSERGKGLHEQYF.

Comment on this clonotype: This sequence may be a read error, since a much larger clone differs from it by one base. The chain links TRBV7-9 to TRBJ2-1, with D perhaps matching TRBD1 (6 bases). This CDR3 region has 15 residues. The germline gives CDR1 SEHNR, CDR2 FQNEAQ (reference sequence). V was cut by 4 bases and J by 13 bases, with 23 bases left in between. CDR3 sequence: CASSSITGTKETQFF. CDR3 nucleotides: TGTGCCAGCAGCTCAATAACCGGGACAAAAGAGACCCAGTTCTTC.

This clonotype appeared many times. The CDR3 nucleotides are TGCGCCAGCAGCCAAGTGGATAGCGGGGGCACAGATACGCAGTATTTT. Its protein is CASSQVDSGGTDTQYF. V is TRBV4-1 and J is TRBJ2-3; 8 bases line up with TRBD2. Losses at the gene ends were 1 base for V and 1 base for J; bases not matched to a gene: 4. Per the germline V gene, CDR1 is MGHRA and CDR2 is YSYEKL. The CDR3 spans 16 residues.

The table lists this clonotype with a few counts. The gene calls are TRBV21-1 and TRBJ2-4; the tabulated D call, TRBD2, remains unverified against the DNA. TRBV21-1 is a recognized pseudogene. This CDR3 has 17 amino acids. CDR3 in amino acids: CASSKKLGKAAKNIQYF. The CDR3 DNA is TGTGCCAGCAGCAAAAAGCTAGGGAAGGCGGCCAAAAACATTCAGTACTTC.

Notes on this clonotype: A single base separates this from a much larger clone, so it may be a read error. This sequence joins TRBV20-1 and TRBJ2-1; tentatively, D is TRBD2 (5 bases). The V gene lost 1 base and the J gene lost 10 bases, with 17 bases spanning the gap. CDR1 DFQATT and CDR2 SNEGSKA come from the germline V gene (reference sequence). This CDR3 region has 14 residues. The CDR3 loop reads CSARASQEAGEQFF. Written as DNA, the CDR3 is TGCAGTGCTAGAGCTTCTCAGGAGGCCGGCGAGCAGTTCTTC.